What follows are 10 T cell receptor beta chains derived from one specimen sequenced in a study of T cell responses to AZD1222 COVID-19 vaccine. Assay used: immunoSEQ multiplex PCR; TCRdb lists only in-frame clones, some missing. The data show about 140,000 clones, about 93% seen once. The specimen comprised peripheral blood, sampled 28 days after the second AZD1222 dose. Every receptor here comes from an adult who received the AZD1222 COVID-19 vaccine.

The CDR3 DNA follows: TGCGCCAGCAGCCAAGATGAGGGCACTGAAGCTTTCTTT. It yields the protein CASSQDEGTEAFF. This chain links TRBV4-1 with TRBJ1-1; D uncertain. The germline CDR1 and CDR2 sequences are MGHRA and YSYEKL. Trimming took off 0 bases at V and 4 bases at J, with 6 bases between the two ends. The CDR3 runs to 13 residues.

The genes are TRBV6-5 and TRBJ1-2, with D uncertain. The CDR3 is 14 amino acids. Germline CDR1 reads MNHEY; CDR2 reads SVGAGI. The germline V and J ends were trimmed by 8 bases and 5 bases, with 18 bases remaining between them. CDR3 sequence reads: CASRTPESLYGYTF. As DNA, the CDR3 is TGTGCCAGCCGGACCCCGGAGTCACTTTATGGCTACACCTTC.

This chain joins TRBV5-1 and TRBJ2-1; 12 positions agree with TRBD1. V lost 0 bases to trimming and J lost 7 bases; unmatched junction nucleotides: 2. Germline CDR1 is SGHRS and CDR2 is YFSETQ. The CDR3 loop spans 15 amino acids. CDR3 nucleotide sequence: TGCGCCAGCAGCTTGGGGGACAGGGGGCCGAATGAGCAGTTCTTC. Protein sequence: CASSLGDRGPNEQFF.

The gene calls are TRBV9 and TRBJ2-3; D uncertain. The CDR3 contains 12 residues. Between the trimmed V and J ends, which lost 0 bases and 3 bases, there was a span of 2 bases. The germline V gene has CDR1 SGDLS and CDR2 YYNGEE. CDR3 DNA sequence: TGTGCCAGCAGCGTAGAGACAGATACGCAGTATTTT. Translation gives CASSVETDTQYF.

The rearrangement uses TRBV5-1 and TRBJ2-7, with D perhaps matching TRBD2 (5 bases). Germline assignment: CDR1 SGHRS and CDR2 YFSETQ. V lost 4 bases to trimming and J lost 4 bases, with 9 bases between them. The CDR3 runs to 12 residues. As DNA, the CDR3 is TGCGCCAGCAGCGAGGGTGGGTACGAGCAGTACTTC. Protein: CASSEGGYEQYF.

The V call is TRBV28, the J call TRBJ2-7; 7 bases are shared with TRBD2. V lost 7 bases to trimming and J lost 2 bases; unmatched junction nucleotides: 8. The CDR3 loop spans 14 amino acids. The V gene's germline CDR1 is MDHEN and CDR2 SYDVKM. CDR3 coding DNA: TGTGCCAGCATGGGGCGGGAGATAGCCTACGAGCAGTACTTC. Its protein product is CASMGREIAYEQYF. The whole variable domain, remainder taken from reference TRBV28 and TRBJ2-7, is DVKVTQSSRYLVKRTGEKVFLECVQDMDHENMFWYRQDPGLGLRLIYFSYDVKMKEKGDIPEGYSVSREKKERFSLILESASTNQTSMYLCASMGREIAYEQYFGPGTRLTVT.

In this sample, this clone turned up a few times. The chain links TRBV21-1 to TRBJ1-5. TRBV21-1 is designated a pseudogene. The CDR3 runs to 16 residues. The DNA of the CDR3 is TGTGCCAGCAGCCAAACCCGGGGGCGGTTGGATCAGCCCCAGCATTTT. Translating gives CASSQTRGRLDQPQHF.

This chain connects TRBV6-5 to TRBJ1-1; no clear D gene. This CDR3 comprises 13 residues. V shed 2 bases and J shed 1 base, with 5 bases lying between them. Germline CDR1 reads MNHEY; CDR2 reads SVGAGI. CDR3 coding DNA: TGTGCCAGCAGTTACGGCTGGAACACTGAAGCTTTCTTT. Protein sequence: CASSYGWNTEAFF.

The chain has TRBV4-1 and TRBJ1-4, with a tentative D call TRBD1 (5 bases). Germline values: CDR1 MGHRA, CDR2 YSYEKL. CDR3 length equals 16 residues. The germline V and J ends were trimmed by 4 bases and 0 bases, with 12 bases remaining between them. CDR3 region: CASSRADRATNEKLFF. CDR3 bases: TGCGCCAGCAGCCGAGCCGACAGAGCAACTAATGAAAAACTGTTTTTT.

This CDR3 is CASSSETGVNSPLHF. CDR3 nucleotides: TGTGCCAGCAGCTCAGAGACAGGGGTGAATTCACCCCTCCACTTT. V is TRBV7-3 and J is TRBJ1-6; 8 bases align to TRBD1. The J segment lost 7 bases and the V segment lost 4 bases, leaving 6 bases of the junction unmatched. Germline V gene lookup returns CDR1 SGHTA and CDR2 FQGTGA. There are 15 residues in the CDR3.